The 16 T cell receptor beta chains below all came from one sample that was sequenced in a study of cytomegalovirus exposure and HLA in healthy donors. PCR involved 60 Vbeta and 13 Jbeta primers. Sequenced by immunoSEQ multiplex PCR; TCRdb stores in-frame clones only, minus some. The table has 99,000 or so clones, roughly 15% seen once. The sample consisted of PBMCs. These receptors were collected from a female donor in good health and CMV-seronegative.

This chain connects TRBV19 to TRBJ1-1, with 7 bases aligning to TRBD1. The CDR3 extends over 13 amino acids. The V gene end was trimmed by 10 bases and the J gene end by 1 base; junction bases not matched to a gene: 6. Germline CDR1 LNHDA, CDR2 SQIVND (reference sequence). The CDR3 DNA reads TGTGCCATCCGACAGGGCGGGAACACTGAAGCTTTCTTT. Its translation is CAIRQGGNTEAFF.

This clone was observed a few times. This CDR3 reads CASSRYQGTTQETQYF. The CDR3 region has the DNA TGTGCCAGCAGCCGCTACCAGGGGACTACACAAGAGACCCAGTACTTC. The chain couples TRBV7-9 to TRBJ2-5, with D maybe TRBD2 (7 bases). The CDR3 loop spans 16 amino acids. Trimming pared 5 bases from V and 2 bases from J, leaving 18 bases between. Per germline, CDR1 SEHNR and CDR2 FQNEAQ (reference sequence). The variable domain in full, completed from reference TRBV7-9 and TRBJ2-5, reads DTGVSQNPRHKITKRGQNVTFRCDPISEHNRLYWYRQTLGQGPEFLTYFQNEAQLEKSRLLSDRFSAERPKGSFSTLEIQRTEQGDSAMYLCASSRYQGTTQETQYFGPGTRLLVL.

The chain has TRBV27 and TRBJ2-7; tentatively, D is TRBD2 (5 bases). CDR1 is MNHEY, CDR2 SMNVEV, per germline (reference sequence). V was trimmed by 4 bases and J by 6 bases, leaving 7 bases between them. CDR3 length equals 11 residues. As DNA, the CDR3 is TGTGCCAGCAGTTCCACTAGCGAGCAGTACTTC. Residues: CASSSTSEQYF.

This clone was detected only a few times. The chain is built from TRBV28 and TRBJ2-7; 8 bases fit TRBD1. Germline CDR1 reads MDHEN; CDR2 reads SYDVKM. The length of the CDR3 is 15 residues. With 8 bases clipped from V and 3 bases from J, the junction kept 12 bases outside the gene matches. Here the CDR3 reads CASHDRGGWNYEQYF. CDR3 in DNA: TGTGCCAGCCACGACAGGGGCGGTTGGAACTACGAGCAGTACTTC. The full variable domain, rest sourced from reference TRBV28 and TRBJ2-7, is DVKVTQSSRYLVKRTGEKVFLECVQDMDHENMFWYRQDPGLGLRLIYFSYDVKMKEKGDIPEGYSVSREKKERFSLILESASTNQTSMYLCASHDRGGWNYEQYFGPGTRLTVT.

This clone was detected only a few times. V usage is TRBV27 and J usage is TRBJ1-2; D is possibly TRBD1 (6 bases). Trimming left V 4 bases short and J 8 bases short, with 14 bases between. Germline lookup yields CDR1 MNHEY and CDR2 SMNVEV (reference sequence). The length of the CDR3 is 13 residues. CDR3 sequence reads: CASSSRDTVGYTF. The CDR3 DNA is TGTGCCAGCAGTTCCCGGGACACGGTCGGCTACACCTTC.

The chain employs TRBV5-1 and TRBJ1-1, with 11 nucleotides matching TRBD1. V dropped 4 bases and J dropped 1; count of bases not matched to a gene: 6. The length of the CDR3 is 16 residues. The germline V gene has CDR1 SGHRS and CDR2 YFSETQ. The CDR3 coding sequence is TGCGCCAGCAGCAACGGACAGGGGGCGCAGAACACTGAAGCTTTCTTT. Encoded protein: CASSNGQGAQNTEAFF.

This clone has more than one count but fewer than ten. V and J are TRBV9 and TRBJ2-2, with D perhaps matching TRBD2 (5 bases). V was trimmed by 2 bases and J by 0 bases, leaving 14 bases between them. Per germline, CDR1 SGDLS and CDR2 YYNGEE. The CDR3 runs to 17 residues. The CDR3 spells CASSVGSGGPNTGELFF. DNA of the CDR3: TGTGCCAGCAGCGTTGGAAGCGGAGGTCCGAACACCGGGGAGCTGTTTTTT.

The chain recombines TRBV4-3 with TRBJ2-3, with 9 bases identical to TRBD1. The CDR3 covers 16 residues. V was clipped by 2 bases and J by 6 bases; unmatched bases: 9. CDR1 is LGHNA, CDR2 YSLEER, per germline. This chain's CDR3 is CASSQWTGARGDTQYF. DNA of the CDR3: TGCGCCAGCAGCCAATGGACAGGGGCCCGTGGGGATACGCAGTATTTT.

The chain uses TRBV13 and TRBJ1-1; 9 bases agree with TRBD1. Germline V gene lookup returns CDR1 PRHDT and CDR2 FYEKMQ (reference sequence). V was clipped by 5 bases and J by 1 base; unmatched bases: 5. The CDR3 runs 15 residues. This chain's CDR3 is CASSPGTGQNTEAFF. CDR3 coding DNA: TGTGCCAGCAGCCCGGGGACAGGGCAGAACACTGAAGCTTTCTTT. Full variable domain (missing parts from reference TRBV13 and TRBJ1-1): AAGVIQSPRHLIKEKRETATLKCYPIPRHDTVYWYQQGPGQDPQFLISFYEKMQSDKGSIPDRFSAQQFSDYHSELNMSSLELGDSALYFCASSPGTGQNTEAFFGQGTRLTVV.

This clone appeared a few times. This sample includes further DNA sequences coding for the same CDR3. The chain couples TRBV7-9 to TRBJ2-7, with unresolved D. Looked up from germline, CDR1 is SEHNR and CDR2 is FQNEAQ (reference sequence). The CDR3 consists of 15 residues. Between the trimmed V and J ends, which lost 5 bases and 3 bases, there was a span of 17 bases. The CDR3 reads CASSPSVKSGYEQYF. CDR3 sequence (DNA): TGTGCCAGCAGCCCGTCAGTAAAAAGTGGCTACGAGCAGTACTTC.

The J gene is TRBJ1-5, the V gene TRBV2; no clear D gene. Trimming shortened V by 8 bases and J by 4 bases, and 15 bases separated the two germline ends. The CDR3 has 14 residues. The V gene's germline CDR1 is SNHLY and CDR2 FYNNEI. The CDR3, as DNA: TGTGCCAGCTCAGATACCCAAGAAAATCAGCCCCAGCATTTT. It specifies CASSDTQENQPQHF.

The gene calls are TRBV2 and TRBJ1-2; 7 bases align to TRBD1. V gave up 6 bases and J gave up 8 bases; unmatched junction bases: 18. The germline gives CDR1 SNHLY, CDR2 FYNNEI. This CDR3 has 16 residues. The CDR3 here is CASSPAPRQGNGGYTF. The CDR3 coding sequence is TGTGCCAGCAGCCCAGCCCCACGACAGGGAAACGGGGGCTACACCTTC.

This clone has a handful of counts. The chain has TRBV19 and TRBJ2-2, with 9 bases fitting TRBD2. Germline values: CDR1 LNHDA, CDR2 SQIVND (reference sequence). The V gene end was trimmed by 3 bases and the J gene end by 4 bases; junction bases not matched to a gene: 12. This CDR3 has 18 residues. This CDR3 reads CASSIGSRLAGPTGELFF. CDR3 DNA sequence: TGTGCCAGTAGTATTGGGTCGCGTCTAGCGGGACCCACCGGGGAGCTGTTTTTT.

V usage is TRBV25-1 and J usage is TRBJ2-1; 7 nucleotides agree with TRBD1. CDR1 and CDR2 (germline): MGHDK, SYGVNS. Trimming at V came to 7 bases and at J to 9 bases, leaving 6 bases not matched to a gene. This CDR3 spans 12 amino acids. The CDR3 DNA is TGTGCCAGCAACCACAGGGACAGTGAGCAGTTCTTC. Its translation is CASNHRDSEQFF.

The chain carries TRBV9 and TRBJ2-1; D not resolved. The CDR3 length is 17 residues. Deletions cut 4 bases from V and 0 bases from J, with 17 bases between. Germline-derived CDR1 and CDR2 are SGDLS and YYNGEE. CDR3 region: CASSSRSGQSSYNEQFF. Here the CDR3 DNA reads TGTGCCAGCAGCAGCCGTTCTGGGCAGAGCTCCTACAATGAGCAGTTCTTC.

This chain connects TRBV11-2 to TRBJ2-7; D might be TRBD2 (5 bases). The V and J ends lost 5 bases and 4 bases respectively, with 12 bases between them. Germline lookup yields CDR1 SGHAT and CDR2 FQNNGV. This CDR3 has 13 residues. CDR3 in DNA: TGTGCCAGCAGCCCGGGGATGGGGTACGAGCAGTACTTC. Residues: CASSPGMGYEQYF.